The 26 T cell receptor beta chains given below trace back to one sample, sequenced in a study of blood T cell repertoires in COVID-19. Measured with immunoSEQ multiplex PCR; TCRdb has only the in-frame clones, and not every one. The table includes 62,000 or so clones, 88% detected once. The specimen was peripheral blood. The origin of the receptors is a human donor in a cohort sampled during active COVID-19.

V is TRBV19 and J is TRBJ2-7; 9 positions agree with TRBD1. This CDR3 has 13 residues. The J segment lost 2 bases and the V segment lost 5 bases, leaving 1 base of the junction unmatched. Per the germline V gene, CDR1 is LNHDA and CDR2 is SQIVND (reference sequence). The CDR3: CASSDRGAYEQYF. DNA of the CDR3: TGTGCCAGTAGTGACAGGGGGGCCTACGAGCAGTACTTC.

J is TRBJ2-2 and V is TRBV7-9; D remains ambiguous. The ends were cut back, 1 base at V and 6 bases at J, with 9 bases in the middle. CDR1 and CDR2 (germline): SEHNR, FQNEAQ (reference sequence). The CDR3 runs 14 residues. CDR3 region: CASSLVPNSGELFF. The CDR3 DNA reads as TGTGCCAGCAGCTTAGTTCCCAATTCCGGGGAGCTGTTTTTT. Based on the CDR3 plus reference TRBV7-9 and TRBJ2-2, the full variable domain is DTGVSQNPRHKITKRGQNVTFRCDPISEHNRLYWYRQTLGQGPEFLTYFQNEAQLEKSRLLSDRFSAERPKGSFSTLEIQRTEQGDSAMYLCASSLVPNSGELFFGEGSRLTVL.

The rearrangement joins TRBV5-1 to TRBJ1-2; D unclear. CDR3 length: 13 amino acids. V gave up 0 bases and J gave up 2 bases, with 5 bases separating them. CDR1 is SGHRS, CDR2 YFSETQ, per germline. The CDR3 spells CASSLALNYGYTF. CDR3 nucleotide sequence: TGCGCCAGCAGCTTGGCCCTCAACTATGGCTACACCTTC.

This chain joins TRBV4-2 and TRBJ2-7; weak D call: TRBD1 (6 bases). Trimming removed 4 bases at V and 0 bases at J, with 13 bases between. Per the germline V gene, CDR1 is LGHNA and CDR2 is YNFKEQ. The CDR3 has 15 amino acids. Here the CDR3 reads CASSLRDTDSYEQYF. In DNA, the CDR3 is TGTGCCAGCAGCCTCCGGGACACTGACTCCTACGAGCAGTACTTC.

This rearrangement joins TRBV6-6 to TRBJ1-2, with 8 bases identical to TRBD1. The CDR3 runs to 12 residues. V shed 8 bases and J 6 bases; nucleotides not matched to a gene: 5. Germline V gives CDR1 MNHNY, CDR2 SVGAGI (reference sequence). The CDR3 is CASLDREHGYTF. CDR3 in DNA: TGTGCCAGCCTGGACAGGGAGCATGGCTACACCTTC.

J is TRBJ2-7 and V is TRBV6-2 or TRBV6-3, with 7 nucleotides matching TRBD2. Germline V lookup: CDR1 MNHEY, CDR2 SVGEGT. The CDR3 consists of 14 residues. V shed 2 bases, J shed 5 bases, and the junction held 6 bases outside the gene matches. CDR3 DNA: TGTGCCAGCAGTTACCAGAGGGAGGGAAACGAGCAGTACTTC. Translating gives CASSYQREGNEQYF.

V and J are TRBV4-2 and TRBJ1-2; unclear D gene. Germline lookup yields CDR1 LGHNA and CDR2 YNFKEQ. The CDR3 has 14 amino acids. V shed 0 bases and J shed 5 bases, with 10 bases lying between them. CDR3 sequence reads: CASSQEKPYYGYTF. The CDR3 nucleotides read TGTGCCAGCAGCCAAGAAAAGCCCTATTATGGCTACACCTTC.

The chain joins TRBV30 to TRBJ1-5, with D unresolved. The CDR3 totals 14 residues. V was cut by 2 bases and J by 1 base, with 9 bases left in between. Germline V gene data show CDR1 as GTSNPN and CDR2 as SVGIG (reference sequence). CDR3 DNA: TGTGCCTGGAGTAAAACAACGAGCAATCAGCCCCAGCATTTT. Residues: CAWSKTTSNQPQHF.

In this sample, this clone turned up once. V gene TRBV5-4 combines with J gene TRBJ2-1; tentatively, D is TRBD2 (5 bases). Germline CDR1 is SGHNT and CDR2 is YYREEE (reference sequence). Trimming took 5 bases from V and 0 from J, leaving 15 bases between them. The CDR3 consists of 16 residues. The CDR3 here is CASSSGGSTSYNEQFF. CDR3 nucleotide sequence: TGTGCCAGCAGTTCCGGAGGCTCGACCTCCTACAATGAGCAGTTCTTC.

The J gene is TRBJ1-4, the V gene TRBV7-2, with TRBD1 identical over 7 bases. This CDR3 region has 15 residues. Germline loops: CDR1 SGHTA, CDR2 FQGNSA. J gave up 5 bases and V 5 bases, and 8 bases lay outside the gene matches. CDR3 sequence: CASSMTGTTNEKLFF. Written as DNA, the CDR3 is TGTGCCAGCAGCATGACAGGGACGACGAATGAAAAACTGTTTTTT.

The V and J genes are TRBV28 and TRBJ2-2; TRBD2 matches 11 bases. The CDR3 spans 14 residues. Germline loops: CDR1 MDHEN, CDR2 SYDVKM. V trimming: 10 bases; J trimming: 6 bases; junction bases outside the gene matches: 7. This chain's CDR3 is CATRYSGRAGELFF. The CDR3 nucleotides are TGTGCCACCAGATATAGCGGGAGGGCCGGGGAGCTGTTTTTT. Complete variable domain (other parts from reference TRBV28 and TRBJ2-2): DVKVTQSSRYLVKRTGEKVFLECVQDMDHENMFWYRQDPGLGLRLIYFSYDVKMKEKGDIPEGYSVSREKKERFSLILESASTNQTSMYLCATRYSGRAGELFFGEGSRLTVL.

The CDR3 region has the DNA TGTGCCAGCAGTTTACAGTCCGCGCGGTATGGCTACACCTTC. Amino acids: CASSLQSARYGYTF. This chain uses TRBV28 with TRBJ1-2, with D unclear. The CDR3 has 14 residues. V was cut by 2 bases and J by 5 bases, with 12 bases left in between. The germline gives CDR1 MDHEN, CDR2 SYDVKM.

The chain combines TRBV7-9 with TRBJ2-1, with a weak D call TRBD2 (6 bases). The V and J ends lost 6 bases and 8 bases respectively, with 11 bases between them. The germline CDR1 and CDR2 sequences are SEHNR and FQNEAQ (reference sequence). The CDR3 is 12 amino acids. CDR3 in DNA: TGTGCCAGCAGTCCTGCTAGCGATGAGCAGTTCTTC. This encodes CASSPASDEQFF.

V usage is TRBV7-9 and J usage is TRBJ2-7; 9 bases map to TRBD2. The CDR3 extends over 15 amino acids. Germline V gene data show CDR1 as SEHNR and CDR2 as FQNEAQ (reference sequence). V lost 4 bases, J lost 6 bases, and 10 bases stayed unmatched. The CDR3 region is CASSSRGSGSFEQYF. The CDR3 region has the DNA TGTGCCAGCAGCTCCCGCGGTAGCGGGAGCTTCGAGCAGTACTTC.

The V gene is TRBV28, the J gene TRBJ2-3, with D possibly being TRBD1 (5 bases). The V gene's germline CDR1 is MDHEN and CDR2 SYDVKM. The CDR3 is 15 amino acids. Trimming cost V 8 bases and J 2 bases, with 17 bases left between them. The chain's CDR3 is CASSFAGQSTDTQYF. In nucleotides, the CDR3 is TGTGCCAGCTCCTTCGCCGGACAATCCACAGATACGCAGTATTTT.

The rearrangement uses TRBV7-6 and TRBJ1-1; 8 nucleotides align to TRBD1. The CDR3 is 15 residues long. Germline lookup yields CDR1 SGHVS and CDR2 FNYEAQ. V lost 5 bases and J lost 4; bases outside the gene matches: 9. CDR3 coding DNA: TGTGCCAGCAGCAGACGGACAGGGCTGATCACTGAAGCTTTCTTT. It yields the protein CASSRRTGLITEAFF.

The gene calls are TRBV7-2 and TRBJ1-1; TRBD1 is a possible D gene (6 bases). Between the trimmed V and J ends, which lost 5 bases and 4 bases, there was a span of 14 bases. From germline, CDR1 is SGHTA and CDR2 FQGNSA. The CDR3 contains 14 residues. In DNA form, the CDR3 reads TGTGCCAGCAGCCCCTTTGGGGGCGGCACTGAAGCTTTCTTT. Translating gives CASSPFGGGTEAFF.

The V call is TRBV6-5, the J call TRBJ2-7, with 14 bases lining up with TRBD2. This CDR3 comprises 15 residues. Germline V CDR1 and CDR2: MNHEY, SVGAGI. V was clipped by 8 bases and J by 6 bases; unmatched bases: 9. CDR3 sequence (DNA): TGTGCCAGCTGGGGGACTAGCGGGAGACTCGGCGAGCAGTACTTC. Protein: CASWGTSGRLGEQYF.

The count of this clone is one. The chain couples TRBV18 to TRBJ1-1, with D possibly matching TRBD1 (5 bases). V was pared by 1 base and J by 6 bases, with 9 bases between. Germline-derived CDR1 and CDR2 are KGHSH and LQKENI. The CDR3 is 13 residues long. CDR3 nucleotides: TGTGCCAGCTCACCACGGGGGGGGGCTGAAGCTTTCTTT. Translation: CASSPRGGAEAFF.

V usage is TRBV6-5 and J usage is TRBJ2-6; D may be TRBD1 (6 bases). This CDR3 region has 15 residues. Trimming removed 6 bases at V and 1 base at J, with 10 bases between. CDR1 is MNHEY and CDR2 is SVGAGI in the germline V gene. CDR3 nucleotide sequence: TGTGCCAGCAGGCCAGGGGCGTCTGGGGCCAACGTCCTGACTTTC. Translated, it gives CASRPGASGANVLTF.

The V and J genes are TRBV7-2 and TRBJ2-3; a possible D gene is TRBD1 (5 bases). The CDR3 has 15 amino acids. Germline CDR1 and CDR2: SGHTA and FQGNSA. V lost 4 bases and J lost 0, with 11 bases in between. CDR3 amino acids: CASSSGQGSTDTQYF. In nucleotides, the CDR3 is TGTGCCAGCAGCTCTGGTCAGGGCAGCACAGATACGCAGTATTTT.

The chain has TRBV4-1 and TRBJ1-1, with 9 bases that match TRBD1. CDR3 size: 15 residues. V shed 5 bases and J 8 bases; nucleotides not matched to a gene: 12. Germline-derived CDR1 and CDR2 are MGHRA and YSYEKL. The CDR3, as DNA: TGCGCCAGCAGCAAAGGGACAGGGCCCTCGGGGGAAGCTTTCTTT. It specifies CASSKGTGPSGEAFF.

The CDR3 bases are TGCGCCAGCAGCTACAGCCCAGGATCCTATAATTCACCCCTCCACTTT. It is translated as CASSYSPGSYNSPLHF. The chain employs TRBV5-1 and TRBJ1-6; D call uncertain. V dropped 3 bases and J dropped 1 base, with 11 bases sitting between them. The CDR3 length is 16 residues. Looked up from germline, CDR1 is SGHRS and CDR2 is YFSETQ. The entire variable domain, with the rest obtained from reference TRBV5-1 and TRBJ1-6, is as follows: KAGVTQTPRYLIKTRGQQVTLSCSPISGHRSVSWYQQTPGQGLQFLFEYFSETQRNKGNFPGRFSGRQFSNSRSEMNVSTLELGDSALYLCASSYSPGSYNSPLHFGNGTRLTVT.

V and J are TRBV7-6 and TRBJ1-5; perhaps TRBD1 as D (5 bases). V lost 3 bases, J lost 2 bases, and 8 bases lay in between. Germline loops: CDR1 SGHVS, CDR2 FNYEAQ. This CDR3 comprises 14 residues. The CDR3 loop reads CASSLGGGNQPQHF. In nucleotides, the CDR3 is TGTGCCAGCAGCTTGGGAGGGGGCAATCAGCCCCAGCATTTT. The variable domain in full, completed from reference TRBV7-6 and TRBJ1-5, reads GAGVSQSPRYKVTKRGQDVALRCDPISGHVSLYWYRQALGQGPEFLTYFNYEAQQDKSGLPNDRFSAERPEGSISTLTIQRTEQRDSAMYRCASSLGGGNQPQHFGDGTRLSIL.

The genes are TRBV18 and TRBJ1-1; TRBD1 matches at 7 bases. This CDR3 has 14 residues. V dropped 3 bases and J dropped 1; count of bases not matched to a gene: 2. The germline CDR1 and CDR2 sequences are KGHSH and LQKENI. The CDR3 region is CASSPGQQNTEAFF. The CDR3 DNA reads TGTGCCAGCTCACCGGGACAGCAGAACACTGAAGCTTTCTTT.

The V and J genes are TRBV5-6 and TRBJ1-1; 7 bases align to TRBD1. Per germline, CDR1 SGHDT and CDR2 YYEEEE. The J segment lost 0 bases and the V segment lost 6 bases, leaving 8 bases of the junction unmatched. This CDR3 is 15 amino acids long. Here the CDR3 DNA reads TGTGCCAGCAATCGACAGGGCTCAATGAACACTGAAGCTTTCTTT. Protein: CASNRQGSMNTEAFF.